The clone carrying this TCR beta chain was seen a few times. Its antigen is unknown. The germline V gene has CDR1 SGHTA and CDR2 FQGTGA. The CDR3 has 13 residues. Trimming shortened V by 4 bases and J by 9 bases, and 10 bases separated the two germline ends. TCRdb itself ran the 5' RACE reads through MiXCR, one entry per CDR3 protein. The sample lists 400,000 to 550,000 distinct CDR3 sequences; more than 20% were seen once. The sample belongs to a study of T-cell memory formation after mild COVID-19. Points from the study as a whole: Some responding clones appeared in pre-infection memory, suggesting cross-reactive memory joined. There was no confirmation that second-wave clones peaking on day 37 were SARS-CoV-2 specific.

The sample was PBMCs or a T cell subset sorted from them (not recorded which). The TCR originated in an adult woman who had mild COVID-19 (a few samples of this study predate the infection). Cell type and time point are not known. The chain recombines TRBV7-3 with TRBJ1-6, with TRBD1 as a possible D gene (6 bases). CDR3 residues: CASSSQQGSPLHF. The CDR3 DNA sequence: TGTGCCAGCAGCTCCCAACAGGGTTCACCCCTCCACTTT.